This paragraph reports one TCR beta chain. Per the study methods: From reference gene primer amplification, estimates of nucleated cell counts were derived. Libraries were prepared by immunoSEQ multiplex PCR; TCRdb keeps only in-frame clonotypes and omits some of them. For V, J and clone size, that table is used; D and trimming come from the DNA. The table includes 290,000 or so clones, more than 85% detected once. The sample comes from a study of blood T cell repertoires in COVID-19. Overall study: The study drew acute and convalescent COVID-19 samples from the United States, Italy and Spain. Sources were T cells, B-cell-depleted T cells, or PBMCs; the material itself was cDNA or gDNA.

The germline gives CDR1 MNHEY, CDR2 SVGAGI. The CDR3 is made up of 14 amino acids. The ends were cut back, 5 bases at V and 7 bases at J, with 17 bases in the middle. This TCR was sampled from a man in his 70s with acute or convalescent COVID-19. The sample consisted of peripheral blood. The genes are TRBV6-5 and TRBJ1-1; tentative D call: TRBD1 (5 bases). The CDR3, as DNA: TGTGCCAGCAGTCCTGGGGCACCTAGACGTGAAGCTTTCTTT. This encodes CASSPGAPRREAFF.